Listed here are 24 T cell receptor beta chains from one sample, sequenced in a study of brain metastases from non-small cell lung cancer. The repertoire was sequenced with immunoSEQ multiplex PCR; TCRdb's copy has only in-frame clones and lacks some. The profile shows a few thousand clones, approximately 80% of them singletons. The sample taken for sequencing was primary lung tumor tissue. Every receptor here comes from a donor over 35 with non-small cell lung cancer.

Concerning this clone: The junction departs from the called germline gene at one end, perhaps through a read error. Other DNA sequences in the sample encode the same CDR3. The chain carries TRBV6-2 or TRBV6-3 and TRBJ2-7, with D unresolved. This CDR3 is built from 12 residues. The germline CDR1 and CDR2 sequences are MNHEY and SVGEGT. The CDR3 nucleotides read TGTGCCAGCAGTCCGGGTGGAGACGAACAGTACTTC. It is translated as CASSPGGDEQYF.

This chain uses TRBV4-2 with TRBJ1-6; 10 bases agree with TRBD1. Germline V gives CDR1 LGHNA, CDR2 YNFKEQ. CDR3 length: 15 amino acids. V dropped 4 bases and J dropped 7; count of bases not matched to a gene: 4. The CDR3 reads CASSRRQGANSPLHF. The DNA for the CDR3 is TGTGCCAGCAGCCGGAGACAGGGGGCAAATTCACCCCTCCACTTT.

The chain joins TRBV28 to TRBJ1-5; D remains ambiguous. This CDR3 contains 15 residues. The V gene lost 3 bases and the J gene lost 0 bases, with 9 bases spanning the gap. Germline CDR1 and CDR2: MDHEN and SYDVKM. CDR3 DNA: TGTGCCAGCAGTTTGGTCGGGTATAGCAATCAGCCCCAGCATTTT. It translates to CASSLVGYSNQPQHF.

This chain joins TRBV7-3 and TRBJ1-1, with a tentative D call TRBD1 (5 bases). This CDR3 is built from 15 residues. CDR1 is SGHTA and CDR2 is FQGTGA in the germline V gene. V lost 2 bases to trimming and J lost 1 base, with 11 bases between them. CDR3 DNA sequence: TGTGCCAGCAGCTTATTCGGGGGGGAGAACACTGAAGCTTTCTTT. Its translation is CASSLFGGENTEAFF.

Of note for this clone: Compared with germline, one end of the junction differs, possibly owing to a read error. The gene calls are TRBV20-1 and TRBJ1-1; no reliable D call. The V gene's germline CDR1 is DFQATT and CDR2 SNEGSKA (reference sequence). The CDR3 spans 11 residues. The CDR3: CSAKDHRRAPF. The CDR3 region has the DNA TGCAGTGCTAAAGATCATCGAAGGGCCCCCTTT.

The V and J genes are TRBV5-4 and TRBJ2-7; 8 nucleotides align to TRBD2. CDR1 is SGHNT and CDR2 is YYREEE in the germline V gene (reference sequence). J lost 4 bases, V lost 2 bases, and 8 bases had no gene match. The CDR3 spans 15 residues. The CDR3 spells CASSLPSGGRYEQYF. The DNA for the CDR3 is TGTGCCAGCAGCTTACCCAGCGGGGGTAGATACGAGCAGTACTTC.

This clone occurred a few times. Different DNA sequences within this sample yield the same CDR3. This chain connects TRBV24-1 to TRBJ1-2, with no clear D. The ends were cut back, 0 bases at V and 6 bases at J, with 4 bases in the middle. Germline values: CDR1 KGHDR, CDR2 SFDVKD. The CDR3 has 12 amino acids. The CDR3 reads CATSDLRDGYTF. The CDR3, as DNA: TGTGCCACCAGTGATTTGAGGGATGGCTACACCTTC.

The chain uses TRBV27 and TRBJ2-3; possibly TRBD2 for D (7 bases). CDR1 and CDR2 (germline): MNHEY, SMNVEV (reference sequence). V lost 0 bases to trimming and J lost 2 bases, with 12 bases between them. This CDR3 has 16 residues. The CDR3 protein is CASSLSGGPNTDTQYF. The DNA of the CDR3 is TGTGCCAGCAGTTTATCGGGGGGGCCGAACACAGATACGCAGTATTTT.

The chain employs TRBV3-1 (or the pseudogene TRBV3-2) and TRBJ1-2; D perhaps matches TRBD1 (5 bases). This CDR3 region has 17 residues. In germline, CDR1 is LGHDT, CDR2 YNNKEL (reference sequence). The V end lost 0 bases, the J end lost 3 bases, and 17 bases lay between the germline ends. This CDR3 is CASSQDIWQGADYGYTF. The CDR3 region has the DNA TGTGCCAGCAGCCAAGATATCTGGCAGGGAGCAGACTATGGCTACACCTTC.

V usage is TRBV9 and J usage is TRBJ2-5; the D gene is possibly TRBD1 (5 bases). There are 15 residues in the CDR3. Germline CDR1 is SGDLS and CDR2 is YYNGEE. Trimming removed 6 bases from V and 1 base from J, with 16 bases in between. CDR3 coding DNA: TGTGCCAGCACCTTCAGAGAAGGGGTCCAAGAGACCCAGTACTTC. The encoded protein is CASTFREGVQETQYF.

The chain carries TRBV28 and TRBJ2-3, with D perhaps matching TRBD2 (6 bases). The CDR3 has 15 amino acids. V lost 6 bases, J lost 1 base, and 14 bases lay in between. Germline CDR1 and CDR2: MDHEN and SYDVKM. The CDR3, as DNA: TGTGCCAGCAGGGCCCCTTCGGGGGGCACAGATACGCAGTATTTT. Protein: CASRAPSGGTDTQYF.

There are a few counts of this clone. The chain recombines TRBV4-3 with TRBJ1-1; TRBD1 is a possible D gene (6 bases). This CDR3 spans 16 amino acids. Germline lookup yields CDR1 LGHNA and CDR2 YSLEER. V was cut by 5 bases and J by 5 bases, with 21 bases left in between. This chain's CDR3 is CASSSDYGTIGTEAFF. The CDR3 DNA reads as TGCGCCAGCAGCTCAGACTACGGGACAATTGGGACTGAAGCTTTCTTT.

The chain joins TRBV14 to TRBJ2-4; D is uncertain. V gave up 4 bases and J gave up 6 bases, with 10 bases separating them. Germline V gene data show CDR1 as SGHDN and CDR2 as FVKESK. The CDR3 runs to 13 residues. The CDR3 nucleotides are TGTGCCAGCAGCCCACTCCAGGCAAACATTCAGTACTTC. This encodes CASSPLQANIQYF. Full variable domain (missing parts from reference TRBV14 and TRBJ2-4): EAGVTQFPSHSVIEKGQTVTLRCDPISGHDNLYWYRRVMGKEIKFLLHFVKESKQDESGMPNNRFLAERTGGTYSTLKVQPAELEDSGVYFCASSPLQANIQYFGAGTRLSVL.

V and J are TRBV18 and TRBJ1-3; D is ambiguous. CDR1 and CDR2 from the germline V gene are KGHSH and LQKENI. CDR3 size: 16 residues. V lost 5 bases and J 2 bases, leaving 16 bases between the germline ends. CDR3: CASSIPGAGTGNTIYF. Written as DNA, the CDR3 is TGTGCCAGCTCAATTCCGGGCGCTGGGACTGGAAACACCATATATTTT.

The chain couples TRBV4-2 to TRBJ1-5, with D possibly TRBD1 on 6 matching bases. V was pared by 0 bases and J by 7 bases, with 7 bases between. The V gene's germline CDR1 is LGHNA and CDR2 YNFKEQ. The CDR3 is made up of 13 amino acids. This chain's CDR3 is CASSQDRGQPQHF. CDR3 nucleotides: TGTGCCAGCAGCCAAGACAGGGGACAGCCCCAGCATTTT.

V gene TRBV5-1 combines with J gene TRBJ2-7, with D possibly being TRBD1 or TRBD2 (5 bases each). CDR1 and CDR2 (germline): SGHRS, YFSETQ. The CDR3 is 15 residues long. Trimming cost V 4 bases and J 7 bases, with 21 bases left between them. CDR3 in DNA: TGCGCCAGCAGCCCCACGTCGGGGCCTGGACCAGAGCAGTACTTC. Translation: CASSPTSGPGPEQYF.

The CDR3 DNA reads TGTGCCAGCAGTCCGAGTGGAGACGAGCAGTACTTC. The encoded protein is CASSPSGDEQYF. J is TRBJ2-7 and V is TRBV6-2 or TRBV6-3; D is ambiguous. Germline CDR1 and CDR2: MNHEY and SVGEGT. This CDR3 spans 12 amino acids. Trimming cost V 5 bases and J 5 bases, with 10 bases left between them.

The chain joins TRBV7-9 to TRBJ1-1; a weak D match, TRBD1 (5 bases). V shed 8 bases and J shed 5 bases, with 18 bases lying between them. CDR1 is SEHNR, CDR2 FQNEAQ, per germline (reference sequence). This CDR3 region has 14 residues. This CDR3 is CASPGRLDSTEAFF. DNA of the CDR3: TGTGCCAGCCCGGGACGGCTGGATTCTACTGAAGCTTTCTTT.

The chain links TRBV9 to TRBJ2-7, with D hard to call. CDR1 is SGDLS, CDR2 YYNGEE, per germline. There are 11 residues in the CDR3. CDR3 amino acids: CTNSPGYEQYF. CDR3 DNA: TGTACCAACAGCCCCGGATACGAGCAGTACTTC.

DNA of the CDR3: TGTGCCAGCAGCCAGGGAGGCGAGCAGTACTTC. It is translated as CASSQGGEQYF. The V and J genes are TRBV7-9 and TRBJ2-7, with a weak D call TRBD2 (6 bases). CDR3 size: 11 residues. Per germline, CDR1 SEHNR and CDR2 FQNEAQ (reference sequence). V was pared by 5 bases and J by 6 bases, with 8 bases between.

The rearrangement joins TRBV9 to TRBJ2-5; 7 bases align to TRBD2. Germline CDR1 SGDLS, CDR2 YYNGEE. V shed 3 bases, J shed 5 bases, and the junction held 4 bases outside the gene matches. CDR3 length equals 13 residues. The CDR3 region has the DNA TGTGCCAGCAGCGGCGGGGGAGAGGAGACCCAGTACTTC. Its translation is CASSGGGEETQYF.

This chain joins TRBV19 and TRBJ2-7; 10 nucleotides align to TRBD1. The CDR3 is made up of 12 amino acids. Trimming removed 11 bases from V and 6 bases from J; junction bases left unmatched: 7. In germline, CDR1 is LNHDA, CDR2 SQIVND (reference sequence). Here the CDR3 DNA reads TGTGCCTCCGGGACAGGGGTAGGCGAGCAGTACTTC. Translating gives CASGTGVGEQYF.

On this clone: The germline gene is not matched at one end of the junction; a read error may be the cause. The J gene is TRBJ2-2, the V gene TRBV15; TRBD2 matches 9 bases. This CDR3 is built from 15 residues. Germline CDR1 LNHNV, CDR2 YYDKDF (reference sequence). CDR3 amino acids: CATSSSGGRVGKLFF. Written as DNA, the CDR3 is TGTGCCACCAGCAGTAGCGGGGGCAGGGTCGGGAAGCTGTTTTTT. Filled out from reference TRBV15 and TRBJ2-2, the complete variable domain reads DAMVIQNPRYQVTQFGKPVTLSCSQTLNHNVMYWYQQKSSQAPKLLFHYYDKDFNNEADTPDNFQSRRPNTSFCFLDIRSPGLGDTAMYLCATSSSGGRVGKLFFGEGSRLTVL.

The rearrangement uses TRBV7-2 and TRBJ1-1; 8 nucleotides agree with TRBD1. Germline loops: CDR1 SGHTA, CDR2 FQGNSA. The CDR3 totals 14 residues. V gave up 5 bases and J gave up 5 bases; unmatched junction bases: 7. As DNA, the CDR3 is TGTGCCAGCAGCCTCAGGGGGCGCGGGACTGAAGCTTTCTTT. Its protein is CASSLRGRGTEAFF.